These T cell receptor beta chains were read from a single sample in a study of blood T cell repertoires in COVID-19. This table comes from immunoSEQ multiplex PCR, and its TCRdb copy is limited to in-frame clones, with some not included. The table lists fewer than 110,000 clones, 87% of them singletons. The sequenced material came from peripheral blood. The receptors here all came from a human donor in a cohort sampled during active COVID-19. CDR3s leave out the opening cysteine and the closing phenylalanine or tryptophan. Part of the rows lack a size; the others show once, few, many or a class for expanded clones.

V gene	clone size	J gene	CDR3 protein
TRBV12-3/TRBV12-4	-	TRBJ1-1	ASSLGHEAF
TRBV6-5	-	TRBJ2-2	ASSLAGDGPGELF
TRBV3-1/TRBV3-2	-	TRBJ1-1	ASSQGTGKGAF
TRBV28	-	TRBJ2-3	ASIRTSGSTSDTQY
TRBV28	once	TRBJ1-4	ASTVAGQGDEKLF
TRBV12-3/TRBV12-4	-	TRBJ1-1	ASSIQGYTEAF
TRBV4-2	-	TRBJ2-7	ASSPRGLAGVRRAYEQY
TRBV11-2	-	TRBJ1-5	ASSLGGQPRQPQH
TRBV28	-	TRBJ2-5	ASTIKQAETQY
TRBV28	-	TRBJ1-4	ASSSGTGPNEKLF
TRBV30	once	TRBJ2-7	AWGEQGFYEQY
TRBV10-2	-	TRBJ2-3	ASSDEEDHTDTQY
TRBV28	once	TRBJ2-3	ASLRTDTQY
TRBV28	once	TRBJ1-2	ASSRTVAGYT
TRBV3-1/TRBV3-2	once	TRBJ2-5	ASSHLSGGAGETQY
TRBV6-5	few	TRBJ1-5	ASSYSAEGNQPQH
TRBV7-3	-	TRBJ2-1	ASSKSGMGYNEQF